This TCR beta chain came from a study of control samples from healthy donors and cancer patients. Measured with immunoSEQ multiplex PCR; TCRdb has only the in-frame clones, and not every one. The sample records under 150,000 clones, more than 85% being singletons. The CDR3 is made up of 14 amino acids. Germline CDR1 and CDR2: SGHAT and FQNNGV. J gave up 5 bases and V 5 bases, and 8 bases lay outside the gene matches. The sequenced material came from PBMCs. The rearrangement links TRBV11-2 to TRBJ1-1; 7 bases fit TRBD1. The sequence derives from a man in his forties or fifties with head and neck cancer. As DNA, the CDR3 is TGTGCCAGCAGCCAACAGGGGTTGGAAACTGAAGCTTTCTTT. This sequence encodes CASSQQGLETEAFF.